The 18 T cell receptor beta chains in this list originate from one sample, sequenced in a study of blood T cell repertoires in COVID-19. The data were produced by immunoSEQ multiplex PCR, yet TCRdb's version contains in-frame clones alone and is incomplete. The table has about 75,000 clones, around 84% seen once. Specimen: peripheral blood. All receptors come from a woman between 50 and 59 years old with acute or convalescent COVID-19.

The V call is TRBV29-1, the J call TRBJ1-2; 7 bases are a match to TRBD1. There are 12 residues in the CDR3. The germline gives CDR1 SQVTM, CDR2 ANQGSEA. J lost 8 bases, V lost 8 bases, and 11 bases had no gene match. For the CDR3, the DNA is TGCAGCTATCGACAGGGAACTGAGGGCTACACCTTC. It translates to CSYRQGTEGYTF. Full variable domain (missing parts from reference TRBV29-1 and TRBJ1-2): SAVISQKPSRDICQRGTSLTIQCQVDSQVTMMFWYRQQPGQSLTLIATANQGSEATYESGFVIDKFPISRPNLTFSTLTVSNMSPEDSSIYLCSYRQGTEGYTFGSGTRLTVV.

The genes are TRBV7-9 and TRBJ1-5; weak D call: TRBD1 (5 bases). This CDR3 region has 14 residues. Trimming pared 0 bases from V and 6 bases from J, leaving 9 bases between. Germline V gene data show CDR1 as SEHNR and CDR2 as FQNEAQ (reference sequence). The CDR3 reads CASSLALGGQPQHF. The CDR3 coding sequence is TGTGCCAGCAGCTTAGCGTTGGGGGGTCAGCCCCAGCATTTT.

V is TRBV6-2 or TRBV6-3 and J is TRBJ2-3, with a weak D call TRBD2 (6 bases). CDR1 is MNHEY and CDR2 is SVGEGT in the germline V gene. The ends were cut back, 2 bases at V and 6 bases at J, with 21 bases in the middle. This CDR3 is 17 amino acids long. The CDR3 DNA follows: TGTGCCAGCAGTTACATCCCTTTTTTCGGGGGAAGGGATACGCAGTATTTT. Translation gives CASSYIPFFGGRDTQYF.

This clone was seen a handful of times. This CDR3 reads CASSLVGANYGYTF. DNA for the CDR3: TGTGCCAGCAGCTTGGTAGGGGCTAACTATGGCTACACCTTC. The gene calls are TRBV5-4 and TRBJ1-2; weak D call: TRBD1 (5 bases). There are 14 residues in the CDR3. V gave up 0 bases and J gave up 0 bases, with 6 bases separating them. In germline, CDR1 is SGHNT, CDR2 YYREEE (reference sequence).

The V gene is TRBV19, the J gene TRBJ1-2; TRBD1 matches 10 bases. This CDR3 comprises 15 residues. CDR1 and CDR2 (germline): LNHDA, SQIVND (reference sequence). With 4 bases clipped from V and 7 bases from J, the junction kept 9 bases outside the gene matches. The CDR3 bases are TGTGCCAGTAGTACCTCTGGGACAGGGGTCGTTGGCTACACCTTC. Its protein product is CASSTSGTGVVGYTF. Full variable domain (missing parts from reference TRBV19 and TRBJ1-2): DGGITQSPKYLFRKEGQNVTLSCEQNLNHDAMYWYRQDPGQGLRLIYYSQIVNDFQKGDIAEGYSVSREKKESFPLTVTSAQKNPTAFYLCASSTSGTGVVGYTFGSGTRLTVV.

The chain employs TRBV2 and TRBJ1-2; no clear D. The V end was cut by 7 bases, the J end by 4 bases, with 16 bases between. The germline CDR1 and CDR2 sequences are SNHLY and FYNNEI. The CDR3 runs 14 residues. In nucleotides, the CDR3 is TGTGCCAGCACCGAGAGGGCCCCGAGCTATGGCTACACCTTC. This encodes CASTERAPSYGYTF.

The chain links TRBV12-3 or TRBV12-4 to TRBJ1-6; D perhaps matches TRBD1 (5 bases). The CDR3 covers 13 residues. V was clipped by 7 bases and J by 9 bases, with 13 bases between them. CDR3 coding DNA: TGTGCCAGCACCTACTCGGGGGGTTCACCCCTCCACTTT. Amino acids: CASTYSGGSPLHF.

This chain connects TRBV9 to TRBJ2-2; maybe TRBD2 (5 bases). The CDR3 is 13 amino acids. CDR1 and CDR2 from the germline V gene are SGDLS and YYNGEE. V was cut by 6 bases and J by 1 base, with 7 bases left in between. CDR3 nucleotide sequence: TGTGCCAGCAACCGGGAGAACACCGGGGAGCTGTTTTTT. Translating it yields CASNRENTGELFF.

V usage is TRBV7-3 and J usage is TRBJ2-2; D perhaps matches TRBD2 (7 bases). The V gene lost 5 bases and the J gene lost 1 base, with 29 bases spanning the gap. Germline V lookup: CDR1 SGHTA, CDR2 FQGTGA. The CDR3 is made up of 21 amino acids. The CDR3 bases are TGTGCCAGCAGCCCTTGGGGGGGGCTAGCGTCCCGAACTTTGAACACCGGGGAGCTGTTTTTT. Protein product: CASSPWGGLASRTLNTGELFF. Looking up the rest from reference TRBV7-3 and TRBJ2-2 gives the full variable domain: GAGVSQTPSNKVTEKGKYVELRCDPISGHTALYWYRQSLGQGPEFLIYFQGTGAADDSGLPNDRFFAVRPEGSVSTLKIQRTERGDSAVYLCASSPWGGLASRTLNTGELFFGEGSRLTVL.

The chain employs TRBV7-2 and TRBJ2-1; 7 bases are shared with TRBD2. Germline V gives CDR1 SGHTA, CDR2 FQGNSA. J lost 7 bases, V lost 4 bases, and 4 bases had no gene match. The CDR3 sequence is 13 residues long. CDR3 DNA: TGTGCCAGCAGCTCTAGAGCGGGAAATGAGCAGTTCTTC. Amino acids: CASSSRAGNEQFF.

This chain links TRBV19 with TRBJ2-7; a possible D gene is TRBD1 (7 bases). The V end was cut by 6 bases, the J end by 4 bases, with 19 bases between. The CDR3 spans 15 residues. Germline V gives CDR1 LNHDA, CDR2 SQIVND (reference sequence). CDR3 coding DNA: TGTGCCAGTAGGGCCTTGGTGGCAGGGGGGTACGAGCAGTACTTC. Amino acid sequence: CASRALVAGGYEQYF.

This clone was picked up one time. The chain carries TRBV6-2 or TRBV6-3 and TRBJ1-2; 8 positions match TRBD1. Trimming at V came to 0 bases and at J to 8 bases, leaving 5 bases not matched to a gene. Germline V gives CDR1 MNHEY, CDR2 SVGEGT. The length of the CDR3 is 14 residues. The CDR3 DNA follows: TGTGCCAGCAGTTACTCGACAGGGGACAACGGCTACACCTTC. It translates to CASSYSTGDNGYTF.

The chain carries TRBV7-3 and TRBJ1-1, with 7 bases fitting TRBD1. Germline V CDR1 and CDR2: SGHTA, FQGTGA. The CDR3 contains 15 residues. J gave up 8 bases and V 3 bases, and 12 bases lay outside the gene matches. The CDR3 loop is CASSLDQRDRAEAFF. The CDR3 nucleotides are TGTGCCAGCAGCTTGGACCAAAGAGACAGGGCAGAAGCTTTCTTT.

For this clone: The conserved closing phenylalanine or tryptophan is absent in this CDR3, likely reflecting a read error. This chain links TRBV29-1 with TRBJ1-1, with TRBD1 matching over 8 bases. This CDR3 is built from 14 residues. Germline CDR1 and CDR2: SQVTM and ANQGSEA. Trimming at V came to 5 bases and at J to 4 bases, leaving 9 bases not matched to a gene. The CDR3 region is CSVLVRTGLTEAFL. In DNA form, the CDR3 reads TGCAGCGTTTTGGTTAGGACAGGGCTCACTGAAGCTTTCCTT.

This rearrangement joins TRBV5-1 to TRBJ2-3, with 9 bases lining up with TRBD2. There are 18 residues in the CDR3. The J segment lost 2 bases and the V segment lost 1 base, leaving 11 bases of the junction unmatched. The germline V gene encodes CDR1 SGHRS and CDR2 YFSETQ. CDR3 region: CASSLWAGGSSYTDTQYF. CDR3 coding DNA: TGCGCCAGCAGCTTGTGGGCGGGGGGGTCTTCCTACACAGATACGCAGTATTTT.

The CDR3 DNA follows: TGTGCCAGCAGTTACTCATGGACAGGGTCCTACGAGCAGTACTTC. Its protein is CASSYSWTGSYEQYF. The V call is TRBV6-5, the J call TRBJ2-7, with 8 bases identical to TRBD1. The CDR3 sequence is 15 residues long. CDR1 and CDR2 from the germline V gene are MNHEY and SVGAGI. After removal of 0 bases from V and 1 base from J, the junction contained 2 bases not matched to a gene.

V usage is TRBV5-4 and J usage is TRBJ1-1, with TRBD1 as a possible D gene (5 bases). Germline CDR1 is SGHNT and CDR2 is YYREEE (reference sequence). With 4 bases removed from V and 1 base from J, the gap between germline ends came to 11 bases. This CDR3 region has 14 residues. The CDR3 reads CASSAGPPNTEAFF. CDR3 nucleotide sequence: TGTGCCAGCAGCGCGGGACCGCCGAACACTGAAGCTTTCTTT. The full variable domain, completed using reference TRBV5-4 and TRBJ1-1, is ETGVTQSPTHLIKTRGQQVTLRCSSQSGHNTVSWYQQALGQGPQFIFQYYREEENGRGNFPPRFSGLQFPNYSSELNVNALELDDSALYLCASSAGPPNTEAFFGQGTRLTVV.

CDR3 sequence reads: CASSKEGAGSYEQYF. The CDR3 bases are TGTGCCAGCAGCAAGGAGGGGGCCGGCTCCTACGAGCAGTACTTC. The rearrangement joins TRBV7-9 to TRBJ2-7; tentative D call: TRBD1 (7 bases). Per germline, CDR1 SEHNR and CDR2 FQNEAQ (reference sequence). V was shortened by 5 bases and J by 0 bases, with 14 bases between the two germline ends. CDR3 length: 15 residues.